This T cell receptor (beta chain) was captured by sequencing in a study of spatial heterogeneity in lung cancer. Trimming removed 3 bases from V and 1 base from J, with 6 bases in between. The CDR3 contains 12 residues. Germline lookup yields CDR1 SQVTM and CDR2 ANQGSEA. The sample's time point: blood at routine non-recurrence follow-up after resection. TCRdb re-called the 5' RACE reads through MiXCR, storing one row per CDR3 protein. The sample yields about 43,000 distinct CDR3 sequences, around 21% seen once. V gene TRBV29-1 combines with J gene TRBJ2-5; D is ambiguous. This sequence originates from a female donor with early-stage non-small cell lung cancer. Sequences were derived from PBMCs, sampled at follow-up. CDR3 region: CSVEVPQETQYF. The CDR3 DNA reads as TGCAGCGTTGAGGTCCCCCAAGAGACCCAGTACTTC.